This T cell receptor (beta chain) was captured by sequencing in a study of read filtering for tumor transcriptome and immune sequencing. Ten or more counts support this clonotype. This CDR3 is 16 amino acids long. Trimming stripped 3 bases from V and 6 bases from J, with 16 bases between. Germline V gene data show CDR1 as KGHDR and CDR2 as SFDVKD. The library was built from about 400 ng RNA with molecular barcoded adaptors for alpha/delta and beta/gamma chains. TCRdb re-analysed the reads in MiXCR, keeping a single row per CDR3 protein. The profile shows 130,000 or so distinct CDR3 sequences, about 12% of them singletons.

The chain is built from TRBV24-1 and TRBJ2-2, with TRBD1 as a possible D gene (6 bases). The sample was a population of CD138-negative cells sorted from bone marrow. The sequence derives from a donor at least 40 years old with multiple myeloma. For the CDR3, the DNA is TGTGCCACCAGTGATGCCGGGACACGTAGGGCCGGGGAGCTGTTTTTT. This encodes CATSDAGTRRAGELFF.